Following are 2 T cell receptor beta chains from one sample sequenced in a study of regulatory T cells in long-lasting Graves disease. Investigators prepared the TCR beta libraries by applying iRepertoire HTBI primers and Arm-PCR of CDR3 regions. TCRdb re-analysed the multiplex PCR reads in MiXCR, keeping a single row per CDR3 protein. The sample contains more than 300,000 distinct CDR3 sequences, 15% to 19% of which appear only once. Time point specified: newly diagnosed GD, antithyroid drugs for less than 3 months. The TCR library was prepared using RNA isolated from PBMCs. The sample here was peripheral blood mononuclear cells (PBMCs), taken at new diagnosis, from a patient treated with antithyroid drugs. All receptors derive from a female donor with Graves disease.

There are many counts of this clonotype. J is TRBJ1-4 and V is TRBV10-3, with 7 bases matching TRBD1. With 3 bases clipped from V and 4 bases from J, the junction kept 8 bases outside the gene matches. CDR3 length equals 16 residues. Germline assignment: CDR1 ENHRY and CDR2 SYGVKD. The chain's CDR3 is CAISETTSGGNEKLFF. The CDR3 DNA reads TGTGCCATCAGTGAAACGACCTCAGGGGGTAATGAAAAACTGTTTTTT.

The chain combines TRBV9 with TRBJ1-3, with D maybe TRBD1 (5 bases). V was clipped by 3 bases and J by 1 base, with 14 bases between them. Germline V gives CDR1 SGDLS, CDR2 YYNGEE. This CDR3 has 16 residues. Here the CDR3 DNA reads TGTGCCAGCAGCGCCGAAGACAGTCGATCTGGAAACACCATATATTTT. It yields the protein CASSAEDSRSGNTIYF.